These T cell receptor beta chains were read from a single sample in a study of spatial heterogeneity in lung cancer. Via MiXCR, TCRdb re-called the 5' RACE reads, giving one row per CDR3 protein. Here the sample spans about 14,000 distinct CDR3 sequences, 9.5% to 13% being singletons. The sequences come from PBMCs, collected at surgery. These receptors were collected from a male donor with early-stage non-small cell lung cancer. Each CDR3 is given with its conserved first and last residue. A D gene is named only where the DNA matches it firmly. The listing skips clone size in some rows; elsewhere it reads once, few, many or a size class.

J gene,V gene,clone size,D gene,CDR3 protein,CDR3 DNA
TRBJ1-1,TRBV28,many,.,CASSLSSGRDTEAFF,TGTGCCAGCAGTTTATCAAGCGGGCGGGACACTGAAGCTTTCTTT
TRBJ2-3,TRBV12-3/TRBV12-4,medium-sized,.,CASSRGNVAPGGDTQYF,TGTGCCAGCAGCCGTGGTAATGTGGCCCCCGGAGGGGATACGCAGTATTTT
TRBJ2-3,TRBV20-1,.,.,CSARGRRGTDTQYF,TGCAGTGCTAGAGGGAGAAGGGGGACAGATACGCAGTATTTT
TRBJ2-1,TRBV6-5,.,TRBD2,CASSARTSGIKRNEQFF,TGTGCCAGCAGTGCCCGGACTAGCGGGATTAAGAGGAATGAGCAGTTCTTC
TRBJ2-1,TRBV2,many,.,CASSLAVYEQFF,TGTGCCAGCAGTTTGGCGGTGTATGAGCAGTTCTTC
TRBJ1-1,TRBV2,medium-sized,.,CASTPGPLDEDTEAFF,TGTGCCAGCACCCCAGGGCCCCTCGATGAGGACACTGAAGCTTTCTTT
TRBJ2-7,TRBV5-1,.,.,CVSSLEASYEQYF,TGCGTCAGCAGCTTGGAAGCGAGCTACGAGCAGTACTTC
TRBJ2-4,TRBV7-9,many,.,CASSATRGQNIQYF,TGTGCCAGCAGCGCCACACGAGGGCAGAACATTCAGTACTTC
TRBJ1-6,TRBV7-2,many,TRBD1,CASSPRRDRGDSPLHF,TGTGCCAGCAGCCCCCGCAGAGACAGGGGGGACTCACCCCTCCACTTT
TRBJ1-2,TRBV7-6,many,.,CASSASQGGHGYTF,TGTGCCAGCAGCGCGAGCCAGGGTGGCCATGGCTACACCTTC
TRBJ1-5,TRBV19,medium-sized,.,CASSGEGGSSYSNQPQHF,TGTGCCAGTAGCGGGGAGGGGGGCAGCTCATATAGCAATCAGCCCCAGCATTTT
TRBJ1-1,TRBV6-6,many,.,CASRYRQTNTEAFF,TGTGCCAGCAGGTACCGACAGACGAACACTGAAGCTTTCTTT
TRBJ2-1,TRBV29-1,few,.,CSSGETGSYEQFF,TGCAGCTCGGGGGAAACGGGTAGCTATGAGCAGTTCTTC
TRBJ2-5,TRBV7-9,many,.,CASSQKAGETQYF,TGTGCCAGCAGCCAGAAGGCGGGAGAGACCCAGTACTTC
TRBJ2-5,TRBV28,many,TRBD1,CASSLSDRAWQETQYF,TGTGCCAGCAGCCTCAGCGACAGGGCTTGGCAAGAGACCCAGTACTTC
TRBJ2-7,TRBV28,many,TRBD1,CATGTGDEQYF,TGTGCCACCGGGACAGGCGACGAGCAGTACTTC
TRBJ2-7,TRBV4-1,many,.,CASSQEMGEQYF,TGCGCCAGCAGCCAAGAGATGGGGGAGCAGTACTTC
TRBJ1-5,TRBV28,many,.,CASRNRDGGPPQHF,TGTGCCAGCAGAAACCGGGACGGAGGCCCGCCCCAGCATTTT
TRBJ1-2,TRBV19,many,.,CASKMAAGGYTF,TGTGCCAGTAAAATGGCGGCAGGGGGCTACACCTTC
TRBJ2-2,TRBV28,.,.,CASSSRGAHGELFF,TGTGCCAGCAGCAGCCGGGGGGCCCACGGGGAGCTGTTTTTT
TRBJ2-5,TRBV15,many,TRBD2,CATSRELGLGAGGETQYF,TGTGCCACCAGCAGAGAGTTGGGACTAGGAGCCGGGGGAGAGACCCAGTACTTC
TRBJ2-1,TRBV9,many,.,CASSVGWGRRYNEQFF,TGTGCCAGCAGCGTAGGCTGGGGACGCCGTTACAATGAGCAGTTCTTC
TRBJ1-1,TRBV18,many,TRBD1,CASSPGQGGTEAFF,TGTGCCAGCTCTCCAGGACAGGGCGGCACTGAAGCTTTCTTT
TRBJ2-7,TRBV29-1,many,.,CSVEWAGAYEQYF,TGCAGCGTTGAATGGGCCGGAGCCTACGAGCAGTACTTC
TRBJ1-2,TRBV6-7,.,TRBD1,CASSYPGQDYGYTF,TGTGCCAGCAGTTACCCGGGACAGGACTATGGCTACACCTTC
TRBJ2-7,TRBV28,.,.,CASSLSQPSYEQYF,TGTGCCAGCAGTTTAAGTCAGCCCTCCTACGAGCAGTACTTC
TRBJ1-4,TRBV7-9,many,TRBD1,CASSETGATNEKLFF,TGTGCCAGCAGCGAGACAGGGGCGACTAATGAAAAACTGTTTTTT
TRBJ1-5,TRBV7-8,medium-sized,TRBD1,CASSLRDSTYSNQPQHF,TGTGCCAGCAGCTTACGGGACAGTACTTATAGCAATCAGCCCCAGCATTTT
TRBJ2-5,TRBV10-3,many,.,CAISAEETQYF,TGTGCCATCAGCGCTGAAGAGACCCAGTACTTC
TRBJ2-1,TRBV5-1,.,.,CASRPIGDEQFF,TGCGCCAGTCGGCCGATCGGCGATGAGCAGTTCTTC
TRBJ2-5,TRBV7-4,many,.,CASSYGRMETQYF,TGTGCCAGCAGCTACGGACGGATGGAGACCCAGTACTTC
TRBJ2-7,TRBV19,medium-sized,.,CASGDSYEQYF,TGTGCCAGCGGCGACTCCTACGAGCAGTACTTC
TRBJ2-2,TRBV5-1,many,.,CASSLQGNTGELFF,TGCGCCAGCAGCTTGCAGGGGAACACCGGGGAGCTGTTTTTT
TRBJ2-3,TRBV7-2,.,TRBD2,CASNPRGAGIPTAQYF,TGTGCCAGCAACCCGCGGGGAGCGGGGATCCCTACTGCGCAGTATTTT
TRBJ1-1,TRBV29-1,many,TRBD1,CSVAGTGDTEAFF,TGCAGCGTTGCCGGGACAGGGGACACTGAAGCTTTCTTT
TRBJ2-3,TRBV29-1,many,.,CSVVQGVRTDTQYF,TGCAGCGTTGTTCAGGGTGTAAGGACAGATACGCAGTATTTT
TRBJ2-5,TRBV5-1,medium-sized,TRBD2,CASSELAGDETQYF,TGCGCCAGCAGCGAGCTAGCGGGAGATGAGACCCAGTACTTC
TRBJ1-5,TRBV21-1,many,.,CASSDQGRPSNQPQHF,TGTGCCAGCAGCGACCAGGGACGGCCTAGCAATCAGCCCCAGCATTTT
TRBJ2-3,TRBV27,many,.,CASSLSGAGTDTQYF,TGTGCCAGCAGTTTATCGGGAGCGGGCACAGATACGCAGTATTTT
TRBJ2-6,TRBV7-9,.,.,CASSLAGTGANVLTF,TGTGCCAGCAGCTTAGCAGGGACTGGGGCCAACGTCCTGACTTTC
TRBJ2-7,TRBV20-1,many,TRBD1,CSARGRDREYEQYF,TGCAGTGCTAGAGGCCGGGACAGGGAGTACGAGCAGTACTTC
TRBJ2-1,TRBV12-5,many,.,CASGYSREQFF,TGTGCTAGTGGTTATAGTCGTGAGCAGTTCTTC
TRBJ1-1,TRBV28,many,TRBD1,CASSFSDREAFF,TGTGCCAGCAGTTTTTCGGACAGGGAGGCTTTCTTT
TRBJ2-7,TRBV27,many,TRBD2,CASTSLGAGALAGSYEQYF,TGTGCCAGCACCTCCCTCGGGGCAGGTGCACTAGCGGGGTCCTACGAGCAGTACTTC
TRBJ1-1,TRBV5-1,.,TRBD1,CASSSPGQGFAEAFF,TGCGCCAGCAGCTCGCCGGGACAGGGGTTCGCTGAAGCTTTCTTT
TRBJ2-2,TRBV6-1,many,TRBD1,CASSADRVNTGELFF,TGTGCCAGCAGTGCGGACAGGGTGAACACCGGGGAGCTGTTTTTT
TRBJ1-3,TRBV7-2,many,.,CASSPRGQGLRGNTIYF,TGTGCCAGCAGCCCTAGAGGGCAGGGTTTAAGAGGAAACACCATATATTTT
TRBJ2-1,TRBV7-2,many,TRBD2,CASSSGGGTRTTTFTNPYEQFF,TGTGCCAGCAGCTCGGGAGGGGGGACTAGAACAACCACCTTTACCAACCCGTATGAGCAGTTCTTC
TRBJ1-4,TRBV7-8,many,.,CASSLAVAASDEKLFF,TGTGCCAGCAGCTTAGCTGTGGCAGCCTCGGATGAAAAACTGTTTTTT
TRBJ2-2,TRBV6-1,many,TRBD1,CASNAGQGVTGELFF,TGTGCCAGCAACGCGGGACAGGGTGTGACCGGGGAGCTGTTTTTT
TRBJ2-3,TRBV20-1,many,.,CSARGSSDDTQYF,TGCAGTGCCAGAGGGAGTAGCGATGATACGCAGTATTTT
TRBJ2-4,TRBV20-1,many,.,CSATTGGGNIQYF,TGCAGTGCTACTACAGGGGGGGGAAACATTCAGTACTTC
TRBJ2-6,TRBV28,once,.,CASSLYSPTSGANVLTF,TGTGCCAGCAGTTTATATTCTCCGACGTCCGGGGCCAACGTCCTGACTTTC
TRBJ2-1,TRBV29-1,many,TRBD2,CSVYLAGGNNEQFF,TGCAGCGTCTATCTAGCGGGAGGGAACAATGAGCAGTTCTTC
TRBJ2-3,TRBV5-1,many,.,CASSRTVPTSTDTQYF,TGCGCCAGCAGCCGGACAGTCCCGACTAGCACAGATACGCAGTATTTT